This T cell receptor beta chain was retrieved from a study of T-cell reconstitution after alpha-beta-depleted transplantation in children. The study's findings and limits: Reportedly, roughly two months post-transplant, alpha-beta T cells arose from several hundred expanded graft clones. One year after transplant, T-cell counts and diversity came mostly from newly produced T cells.

This clonotype was observed at least ten times. Its antigen is undetermined. Preparation of the TCRbeta library was carried out with unique molecular identifiers. TCRdb itself ran the PCR reads through MiXCR, one entry per CDR3 protein. The sample has hundreds of thousands of distinct CDR3 sequences; around 15% are singletons. The CDR3 extends over 16 amino acids. The V gene lost 6 bases and the J gene lost 2 bases, with 20 bases spanning the gap. Germline V gene lookup returns CDR1 MNHEY and CDR2 SVGAGI. The sample here was PBMCs, mostly from graft donor cells, taken 360 days after TCRalphabeta/CD19-depleted stem cell transplant. The chain uses TRBV6-5 and TRBJ2-7, with a possible D match to TRBD2 (6 bases). The source of this sequence is a male patient between 2 and 10 years old who had a stem cell transplant for acute lymphoblastic leukemia, so the T cells may come from the graft donor. The chain's CDR3 is CASRSSSAGRTYEQYF. CDR3 coding DNA: TGTGCCAGCAGGTCCTCCTCGGCGGGGCGTACCTACGAGCAGTACTTC.